The source of this T cell receptor beta chain is a study of T-cell memory formation after mild COVID-19. TCRdb re-called the 5' RACE reads with MiXCR, one entry per CDR3 protein. In the table there are 280,000 or so distinct CDR3 sequences, approximately 7.6% of which are singletons. Trimming took 0 bases from V and 2 from J, leaving 8 bases between them. The CDR3 loop spans 14 amino acids. Looked up from germline, CDR1 is LGHNA and CDR2 is YSLEER. The sample consisted of PBMCs or a T cell subset sorted from them (not recorded which). The TCR originated in a young man who had mild COVID-19 (a few samples of this study predate the infection). Cell type and time point are not known. V and J are TRBV4-3 and TRBJ2-7, with D unresolved. CDR3 loop: CASSQDTRAYEQYF. The CDR3 coding sequence is TGCGCCAGCAGCCAAGATACGAGAGCCTACGAGCAGTACTTC.